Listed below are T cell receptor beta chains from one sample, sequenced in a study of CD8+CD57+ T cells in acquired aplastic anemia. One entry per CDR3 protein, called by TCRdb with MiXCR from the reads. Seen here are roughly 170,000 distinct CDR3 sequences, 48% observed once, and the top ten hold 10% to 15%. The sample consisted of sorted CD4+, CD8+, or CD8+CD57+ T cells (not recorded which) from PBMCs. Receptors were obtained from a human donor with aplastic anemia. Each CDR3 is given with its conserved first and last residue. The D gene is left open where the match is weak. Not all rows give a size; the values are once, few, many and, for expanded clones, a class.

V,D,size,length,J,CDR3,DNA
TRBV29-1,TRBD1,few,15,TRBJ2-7,CSVERTGGRGYEQYF,TGCAGCGTTGAGCGGACAGGGGGCCGGGGCTACGAGCAGTACTTC
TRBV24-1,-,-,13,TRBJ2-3,CATSPGSTDTQYF,TGTGCCACCTCTCCCGGTAGCACAGATACGCAGTATTTT
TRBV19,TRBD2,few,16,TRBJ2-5,CASSIGLAGKRETQYF,TGTGCCAGTAGTATCGGACTAGCGGGAAAGAGAGAGACCCAGTACTTC
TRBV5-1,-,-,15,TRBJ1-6,CASRRQPENNSPLHF,TGCGCCAGCCGAAGACAACCTGAAAATAATTCACCCCTCCACTTT
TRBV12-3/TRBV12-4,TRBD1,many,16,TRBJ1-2,CASSLRAGTGAYGYTF,TGTGCCAGCAGTTTAAGGGCCGGGACAGGCGCCTATGGCTACACCTTC
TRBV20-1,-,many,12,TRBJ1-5,CSGTDSNQPQHF,TGCAGCGGGACCGATAGCAATCAGCCCCAGCATTTT
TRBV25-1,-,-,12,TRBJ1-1,CASSSGRTEAFF,TGTGCCAGCAGCTCGGGGAGAACTGAAGCTTTCTTT
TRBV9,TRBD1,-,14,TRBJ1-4,CASSLQGHGEKLFF,TGTGCCAGCAGCTTACAGGGGCACGGTGAAAAACTGTTTTTT
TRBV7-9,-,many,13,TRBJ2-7,CASSYGKGGEQYF,TGTGCCAGCAGCTACGGAAAGGGCGGAGAGCAGTACTTC
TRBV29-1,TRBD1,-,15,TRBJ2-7,CSVDPGQGGFHEQYF,TGCAGCGTCGACCCGGGACAGGGCGGTTTTCACGAGCAGTACTTC
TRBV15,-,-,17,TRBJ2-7,CATSRDLWDPSSYELYF,TGTGCCACCAGCAGAGATCTGTGGGATCCGAGCTCCTACGAGCTGTACTTC
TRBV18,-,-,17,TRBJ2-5,CASSPIRQSISQETQYF,TGTGCCAGCTCACCAATCCGACAGAGCATATCCCAAGAGACCCAGTACTTC
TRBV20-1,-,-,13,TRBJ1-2,CSAPPLSTGGYTF,TGCAGTGCTCCACCCCTCTCAACAGGCGGCTACACCTTC
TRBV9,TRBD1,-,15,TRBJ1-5,CASSPGTGVRQPQHF,TGTGCCAGCAGCCCGGGGACAGGGGTGAGACAGCCCCAGCATTTT
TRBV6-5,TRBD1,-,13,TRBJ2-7,CASSYGTGVEQYF,TGTGCCAGCAGTTACGGAACAGGGGTTGAGCAGTACTTC
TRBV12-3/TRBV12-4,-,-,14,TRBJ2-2,CASSEVERTGELFF,TGTGCCAGCAGCGAGGTGGAGAGGACCGGGGAGCTGTTTTTT
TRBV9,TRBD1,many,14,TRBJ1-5,CASSDRDRDQPQHF,TGTGCCAGCAGCGACCGGGACAGGGATCAGCCCCAGCATTTT
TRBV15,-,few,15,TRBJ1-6,CATSRIVQGKSPLHF,TGTGCCACCAGCAGAATAGTACAGGGCAAATCACCCCTCCACTTT
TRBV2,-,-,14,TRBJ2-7,CASSPVWGAYGQYF,TGTGCCAGCAGCCCCGTGTGGGGAGCCTACGGGCAGTACTTC
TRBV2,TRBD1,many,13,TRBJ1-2,CASSLRQGRSYTF,TGTGCCAGCAGCCTTCGACAGGGAAGGAGCTACACCTTC
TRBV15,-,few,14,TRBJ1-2,CATSKAGSLHGYTF,TGTGCCACCAGCAAGGCGGGCAGTCTTCATGGCTACACCTTC
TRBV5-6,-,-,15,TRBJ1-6,CASSATGMSNSPLHF,TGTGCCAGCAGCGCTACAGGGATGAGCAATTCACCCCTCCACTTT
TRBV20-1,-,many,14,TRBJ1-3,CSAGRLASGNTIYF,TGCAGTGCTGGACGGCTAGCCTCTGGAAACACCATATATTTT
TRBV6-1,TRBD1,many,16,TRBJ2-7,CASSPTGQGWGYEQYF,TGTGCCAGCAGCCCTACAGGACAGGGGTGGGGGTACGAGCAGTACTTC
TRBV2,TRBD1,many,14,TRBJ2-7,CASSGQGGSYEQYF,TGTGCCAGCAGTGGACAGGGGGGGTCCTACGAGCAGTACTTC
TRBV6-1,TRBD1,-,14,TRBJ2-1,CASSRGQGVGEQFF,TGTGCCAGCAGTCGGGGACAGGGGGTCGGTGAGCAGTTCTTC
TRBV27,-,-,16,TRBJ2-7,CASSFMGGGRTYERYF,TGTGCCAGCAGTTTTATGGGCGGGGGCCGAACCTACGAGCGGTACTTC
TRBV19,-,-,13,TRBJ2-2,CASRRTFTGELFF,TGTGCCAGCAGACGGACGTTCACCGGGGAGCTGTTTTTT
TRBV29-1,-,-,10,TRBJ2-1,CSFGGNERFF,TGCAGCTTTGGGGGAAATGAGCGGTTCTTC
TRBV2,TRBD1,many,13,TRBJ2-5,CATEGQGRETQYF,TGTGCCACAGAGGGACAGGGGAGAGAGACCCAGTACTTC
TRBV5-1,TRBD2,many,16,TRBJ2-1,CASSPGSGESYNEQFF,TGCGCCAGCAGCCCAGGTAGCGGGGAGTCCTACAATGAGCAGTTCTTC
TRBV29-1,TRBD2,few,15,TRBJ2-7,CSVDGLAGGGYEQYF,TGCAGCGTTGACGGTCTAGCGGGAGGCGGGTACGAGCAGTACTTC
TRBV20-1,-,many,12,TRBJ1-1,CSAKQGNTEAFF,TGCAGTGCCAAACAGGGGAACACTGAAGCTTTCTTT
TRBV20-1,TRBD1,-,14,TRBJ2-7,CSAKGTVGDYEQYF,TGCAGTGCTAAAGGGACAGTAGGGGACTACGAGCAGTACTTC
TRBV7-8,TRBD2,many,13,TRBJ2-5,CASSSGGAETQYF,TGTGCCAGCAGCTCGGGGGGGGCAGAGACCCAGTACTTC
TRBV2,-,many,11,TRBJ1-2,CASTGLRGYTF,TGTGCCAGCACGGGGCTTCGAGGCTACACCTTC
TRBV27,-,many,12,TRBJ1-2,CASRQGYQGYTF,TGTGCCAGCAGACAGGGTTATCAGGGCTACACCTTC
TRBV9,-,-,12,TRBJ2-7,CASSPRQYEQYF,TGTGCCAGCAGCCCCCGACAGTACGAGCAGTACTTC
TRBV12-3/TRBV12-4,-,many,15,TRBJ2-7,CASTLGGGIGYEQYF,TGTGCCAGCACCTTAGGAGGGGGTATTGGGTACGAGCAGTACTTC
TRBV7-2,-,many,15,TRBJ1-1,CASSLDRFMNTEAFF,TGTGCCAGCAGCCTTGACAGGTTTATGAACACTGAAGCTTTCTTT
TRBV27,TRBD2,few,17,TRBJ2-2,CASMGRASGSNTGELFF,TGTGCCAGCATGGGTAGGGCTAGCGGATCGAACACCGGGGAGCTGTTTTTT
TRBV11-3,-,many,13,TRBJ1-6,CASSSQAGSPLHF,TGTGCCAGCAGCTCTCAGGCCGGGTCACCCCTCCACTTT
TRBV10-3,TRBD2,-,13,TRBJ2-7,CAAAGTSPYEQYF,TGTGCCGCCGCCGGGACTAGCCCTTACGAGCAGTACTTC
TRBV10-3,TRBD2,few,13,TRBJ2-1,CAIKVAGYNEQFF,TGTGCCATCAAGGTAGCGGGGTACAATGAGCAGTTCTTC
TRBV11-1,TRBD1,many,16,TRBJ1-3,CASTKKQGYSGNTIYF,TGTGCCAGCACCAAAAAACAGGGGTACTCTGGAAACACCATATATTTT
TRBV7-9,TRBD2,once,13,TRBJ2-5,CASSFGRGETQYF,TGTGCCAGCAGCTTTGGGCGGGGGGAGACCCAGTACTTC
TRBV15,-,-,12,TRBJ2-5,CATSGWQETQYF,TGTGCCACCTCAGGCTGGCAAGAGACCCAGTACTTC
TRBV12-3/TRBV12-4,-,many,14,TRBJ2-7,CASINPTSTYEQYF,TGTGCCAGCATTAATCCAACCTCTACCTACGAGCAGTACTTC
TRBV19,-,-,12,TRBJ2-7,CASSPAGDKQYF,TGTGCCAGTAGTCCGGCAGGGGACAAGCAGTACTTC
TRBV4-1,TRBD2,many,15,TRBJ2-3,CASSHSGGGQDTQYF,TGCGCCAGCAGCCATAGCGGGGGGGGCCAAGATACGCAGTATTTT
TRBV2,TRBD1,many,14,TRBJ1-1,CASNGQGKSTEAFF,TGTGCCAGCAACGGACAGGGGAAGAGCACTGAAGCTTTCTTT